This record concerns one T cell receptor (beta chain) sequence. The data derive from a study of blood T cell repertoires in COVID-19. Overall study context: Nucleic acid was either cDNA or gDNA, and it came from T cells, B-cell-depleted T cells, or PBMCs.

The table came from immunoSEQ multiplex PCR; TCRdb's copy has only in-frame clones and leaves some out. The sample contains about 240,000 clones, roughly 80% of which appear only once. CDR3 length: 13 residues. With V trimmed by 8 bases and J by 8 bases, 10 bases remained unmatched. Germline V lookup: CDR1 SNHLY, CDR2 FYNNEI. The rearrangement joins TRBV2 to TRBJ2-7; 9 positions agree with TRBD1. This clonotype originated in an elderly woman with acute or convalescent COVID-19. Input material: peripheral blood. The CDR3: CASAPGQGVKQYF. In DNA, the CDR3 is TGTGCCAGCGCGCCGGGACAGGGCGTCAAGCAGTACTTC.